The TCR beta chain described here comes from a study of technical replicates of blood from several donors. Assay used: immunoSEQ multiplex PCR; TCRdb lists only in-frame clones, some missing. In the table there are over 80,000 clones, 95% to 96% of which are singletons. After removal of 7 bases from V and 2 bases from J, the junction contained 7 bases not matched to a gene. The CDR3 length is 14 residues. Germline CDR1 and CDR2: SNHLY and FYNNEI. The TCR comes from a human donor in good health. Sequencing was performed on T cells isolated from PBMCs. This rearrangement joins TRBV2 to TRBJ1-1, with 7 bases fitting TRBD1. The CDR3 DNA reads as TGTGCCAGCAAAACCGGGACAGATAACACTGAAGCTTTCTTT. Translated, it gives CASKTGTDNTEAFF.